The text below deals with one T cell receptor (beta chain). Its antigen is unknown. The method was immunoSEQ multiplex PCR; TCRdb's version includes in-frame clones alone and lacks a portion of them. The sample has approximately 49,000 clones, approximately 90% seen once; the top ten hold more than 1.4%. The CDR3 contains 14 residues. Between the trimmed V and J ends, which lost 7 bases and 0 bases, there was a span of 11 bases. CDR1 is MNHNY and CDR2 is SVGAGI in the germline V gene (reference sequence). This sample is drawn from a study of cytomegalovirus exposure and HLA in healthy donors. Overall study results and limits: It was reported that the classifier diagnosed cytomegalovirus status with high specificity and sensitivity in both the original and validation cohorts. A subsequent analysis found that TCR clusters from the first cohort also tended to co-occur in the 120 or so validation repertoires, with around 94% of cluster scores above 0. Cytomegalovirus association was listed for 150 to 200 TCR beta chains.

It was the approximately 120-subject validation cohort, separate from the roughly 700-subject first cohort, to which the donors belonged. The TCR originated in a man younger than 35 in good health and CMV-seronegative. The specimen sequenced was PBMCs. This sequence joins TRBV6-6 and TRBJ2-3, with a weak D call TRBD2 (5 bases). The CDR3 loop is CASKADSSTDTQYF. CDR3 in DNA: TGTGCCAGCAAAGCGGATTCTAGCACAGATACGCAGTATTTT.